This entry lists 30 T cell receptor beta chains sequenced from one sample in a study of blood T cell repertoires in COVID-19 (dated by TCRdb to the early 2020s). Library creation used the immunoSEQ multiplex PCR assay. The table comes from immuneACCESS by way of TCRdb, which keeps in-frame sequences with V and J called. Part of the clones is missing from these tables; in studies checked, under half for an unresolved V gene and the rest for unknown reasons. The sample table records 140,000 to 150,000 clones; roughly 80% of these occur just once. The top ten hold approximately 40% of the sample. Sample: peripheral blood. The receptors originated from a human donor in a cohort sampled during active COVID-19.

This chain connects TRBV6-2 or TRBV6-3 to TRBJ1-2; 10 positions match TRBD1. The length of the CDR3 is 14 residues. The germline CDR1 and CDR2 sequences are MNHEY and SVGEGT. V shed 6 bases, J shed 7 bases, and the junction held 8 bases outside the gene matches. DNA for the CDR3: TGTGCCAGCAGCCCGGGGACAGGGGCCTTTGGCTACACCTTC. It is translated as CASSPGTGAFGYTF.

The chain joins TRBV24-1 to TRBJ2-3; no definite D call. In germline, CDR1 is KGHDR, CDR2 SFDVKD. CDR3 length: 14 amino acids. Trimming took 1 base from V and 6 from J, leaving 10 bases between them. The CDR3, as DNA: TGTGCCACCAGTGATTTTCAGACACCGGATACGCAGTATTTT. The encoded protein is CATSDFQTPDTQYF.

The chain is built from TRBV25-1 and TRBJ1-1, with 8 bases lining up with TRBD1. Germline CDR1 is MGHDK and CDR2 is SYGVNS. The J segment lost 4 bases and the V segment lost 4 bases, leaving 2 bases of the junction unmatched. The CDR3 sequence is 13 residues long. The CDR3 protein is CASSGTGSTEAFF. The CDR3 nucleotides read TGTGCCAGCAGTGGGACAGGGTCCACTGAAGCTTTCTTT.

The gene calls are TRBV14 and TRBJ2-7; maybe TRBD2 (6 bases). This CDR3 spans 14 amino acids. Per germline, CDR1 SGHDN and CDR2 FVKESK. V was shortened by 5 bases and J by 1 base, with 12 bases between the two germline ends. In DNA, the CDR3 is TGTGCCAGCAGCTCCGGGACTTGGTCCTACGAGCAGTACTTC. Amino acid sequence: CASSSGTWSYEQYF.

Points on this clone: The junction shows a germline mismatch at one end, possibly a read error. The V gene is TRBV29-1, the J gene TRBJ1-1; tentative D call: TRBD1 (5 bases). From germline, CDR1 is SQVTM and CDR2 ANQGSEA. The CDR3 has 11 residues. The CDR3 DNA reads TGCAGCATAAAACTTAGGACACACTACGGTTTT. It is translated as CSIKLRTHYGF.

This clone appeared a single time. The chain joins TRBV28 to TRBJ1-2; D may be TRBD1 (5 bases). The CDR3 contains 13 residues. CDR1 is MDHEN, CDR2 SYDVKM, per germline. V was cut by 1 base and J by 4 bases, with 7 bases left in between. The CDR3 loop is CASSLSGSYGYTF. CDR3 bases: TGTGCCAGCAGTTTATCAGGGTCCTATGGCTACACCTTC.

The genes are TRBV19 and TRBJ1-2; 8 nucleotides line up with TRBD1. The CDR3 contains 15 residues. The germline CDR1 and CDR2 sequences are LNHDA and SQIVND (reference sequence). The ends lost 1 base at V and 4 bases at J; junction bases unmatched: 5. The CDR3 nucleotides are TGTGCCAGTAGTATAGCAGGACAGGGAGGCTATGGCTACACCTTC. It yields the protein CASSIAGQGGYGYTF.

This chain uses TRBV3-1 (or the pseudogene TRBV3-2) with TRBJ1-5; TRBD1 agrees at 8 bases. CDR1 is LGHDT, CDR2 YNNKEL, per germline (reference sequence). J lost 3 bases, V lost 0 bases, and 13 bases had no gene match. This CDR3 is built from 19 residues. The CDR3 coding sequence is TGTGCCAGCAGCCAAGATTTGTGGGCGGACAGGGAAACCAATCAGCCCCAGCATTTT. Amino acid sequence: CASSQDLWADRETNQPQHF.

The chain links TRBV28 to TRBJ1-4; 9 bases line up with TRBD1. CDR1 is MDHEN and CDR2 is SYDVKM in the germline V gene. V shed 5 bases and J 11 bases; nucleotides not matched to a gene: 6. CDR3 length: 13 residues. The CDR3 nucleotides are TGTGCCAGCAGTCCCGGGACAGGGTTGAAACTGTTTTTT. It encodes CASSPGTGLKLFF.

V gene TRBV7-9 combines with J gene TRBJ2-2; D call uncertain. The germline CDR1 and CDR2 sequences are SEHNR and FQNEAQ (reference sequence). V lost 5 bases to trimming and J lost 2 bases, with 6 bases between them. The CDR3 has 13 amino acids. The CDR3 here is CASSPYNTGELFF. CDR3 DNA sequence: TGTGCCAGCAGCCCCTACAACACCGGGGAGCTGTTTTTT.

The rearrangement links TRBV2 to TRBJ1-1; D is possibly TRBD1 (5 bases). CDR3 length: 15 amino acids. Trimming left V 2 bases short and J 4 bases short, with 14 bases between. CDR1 SNHLY and CDR2 FYNNEI come from the germline V gene. The CDR3 region is CASSESETVATEAFF. DNA for the CDR3: TGTGCCAGCAGTGAATCCGAGACAGTGGCCACTGAAGCTTTCTTT.

The V and J genes are TRBV7-2 and TRBJ2-1; D is ambiguous. The CDR3 contains 14 residues. The germline V gene encodes CDR1 SGHTA and CDR2 FQGNSA. V was pared by 1 base and J by 3 bases, with 7 bases between. DNA for the CDR3: TGTGCCAGCAGCTTAGATCGCGGCTACAATGAGCAGTTCTTC. Protein: CASSLDRGYNEQFF. Full variable domain (outside the CDR3, taken from reference TRBV7-2 and TRBJ2-1): GAGVSQSPSNKVTEKGKDVELRCDPISGHTALYWYRQSLGQGLEFLIYFQGNSAPDKSGLPSDRFSAERTGGSVSTLTIQRTQQEDSAVYLCASSLDRGYNEQFFGPGTRLTVL.

This chain links TRBV2 with TRBJ1-2; D is perhaps TRBD1 (6 bases). The V end lost 6 bases, the J end lost 4 bases, and 18 bases lay between the germline ends. This CDR3 contains 15 residues. Germline V gene data show CDR1 as SNHLY and CDR2 as FYNNEI. CDR3 region: CASRSSGQWVYGYTF. The CDR3 coding sequence is TGTGCCAGCAGATCAAGTGGACAGTGGGTCTATGGCTACACCTTC. Drawing the rest from reference TRBV2 and TRBJ1-2, the complete variable domain is EPEVTQTPSHQVTQMGQEVILRCVPISNHLYFYWYRQILGQKVEFLVSFYNNEISEKSEIFDDQFSVERPDGSNFTLKIRSTKLEDSAMYFCASRSSGQWVYGYTFGSGTRLTVV.

V and J are TRBV21-1 and TRBJ1-5. TRBV21-1 is a listed pseudogene. The CDR3 has 11 residues. CDR3 DNA sequence: TGTGCCAGCAGCCTCAATCAGCCCCAGCATTTT. Its protein is CASSLNQPQHF.

The chain couples TRBV18 to TRBJ1-1; no definite D call. CDR1 is KGHSH, CDR2 LQKENI, per germline. Trimming removed 5 bases at V and 8 bases at J, with 12 bases between. The CDR3 has 12 amino acids. CDR3: CASSFSTREAFF. The CDR3 coding sequence is TGTGCCAGCTCATTCTCTACCCGAGAAGCTTTCTTT.

The table lists this clone with a count of one. V usage is TRBV5-4 and J usage is TRBJ2-5; 10 nucleotides agree with TRBD2. Germline trimming cut 10 bases from V and 4 bases from J; bases unmatched to any gene: 7. The CDR3 has 13 amino acids. CDR1 is SGHNT and CDR2 is YYREEE in the germline V gene (reference sequence). The CDR3 coding sequence is TGTGCCGCAGGGGGACTAGCGAGAGAGACCCAGTACTTC. Residues: CAAGGLARETQYF.

This chain joins TRBV7-2 and TRBJ1-2; 11 nucleotides line up with TRBD1. Per germline, CDR1 SGHTA and CDR2 FQGNSA. The ends lost 5 bases at V and 10 bases at J; junction bases unmatched: 15. There are 16 residues in the CDR3. In DNA, the CDR3 is TGTGCCAGCAGCCCCCGACCCACCGGGACAGGGGGGGACTACACCTTC. This encodes CASSPRPTGTGGDYTF.

The rearrangement joins TRBV5-1 to TRBJ2-7; 7 bases match TRBD1. The CDR3 extends over 15 amino acids. The V and J ends lost 7 bases and 4 bases, in that order; junction bases with no gene match: 14. CDR1 is SGHRS and CDR2 is YFSETQ in the germline V gene. The CDR3: CASRPLAGGPYEQYF. In DNA, the CDR3 is TGCGCCAGCCGCCCACTGGCAGGGGGACCTTACGAGCAGTACTTC.

The V gene is TRBV24-1, the J gene TRBJ2-3; 11 bases align to TRBD2. CDR3 size: 17 residues. Germline CDR1 is KGHDR and CDR2 is SFDVKD. The junction had 15 bases not matched to a gene; V was cut back by 9 bases and J by 5 bases. CDR3 in DNA: TGTGCCACCGGGGCCCCCCGACTAGCGGGGCGCCAAGATACGCAGTATTTT. It codes for CATGAPRLAGRQDTQYF.

The chain carries TRBV27 and TRBJ1-6; weak D call: TRBD1 (6 bases). This CDR3 has 16 residues. The V gene lost 7 bases and the J gene lost 7 bases, with 20 bases spanning the gap. Germline V lookup: CDR1 MNHEY, CDR2 SMNVEV (reference sequence). This chain's CDR3 is CASNPKIQGRNSPLHF. In DNA form, the CDR3 reads TGTGCCAGCAACCCTAAGATTCAGGGGCGCAATTCACCCCTCCACTTT.

The chain couples TRBV19 to TRBJ2-1; 13 nucleotides align to TRBD2. Germline V gene data show CDR1 as LNHDA and CDR2 as SQIVND (reference sequence). The junction had 10 bases not matched to a gene; V was cut back by 5 bases and J by 9 bases. This CDR3 comprises 16 residues. The CDR3 reads CASSLLGLAGVVEQFF. The CDR3 DNA reads TGTGCCAGTAGTCTCCTCGGACTAGCGGGGGTTGTTGAGCAGTTCTTC.

The rearrangement links TRBV10-3 to TRBJ2-7, with 10 bases that match TRBD2. The V segment lost 8 bases and the J segment 2 bases; nucleotides outside the gene matches: 6. The V gene's germline CDR1 is ENHRY and CDR2 SYGVKD. The CDR3 is made up of 14 amino acids. CDR3 sequence reads: CAIRPGTSAYEQYF. The DNA of the CDR3 is TGTGCCATCCGTCCCGGGACTAGCGCCTACGAGCAGTACTTC.

The chain links TRBV4-1 to TRBJ1-2; TRBD1 is a possible D gene (5 bases). The CDR3 runs to 11 residues. The V gene's germline CDR1 is MGHRA and CDR2 YSYEKL. The V end was cut by 4 bases, the J end by 8 bases, with 8 bases between. This chain's CDR3 is CASSRGVGYTF. The CDR3 bases are TGCGCCAGCAGCCGGGGGGTCGGCTACACCTTC.

This clone was counted once. The genes are TRBV7-2 and TRBJ2-3; 9 nucleotides align to TRBD2. The CDR3 is 17 amino acids. The germline gives CDR1 SGHTA, CDR2 FQGNSA. The J segment lost 6 bases and the V segment lost 5 bases, leaving 15 bases of the junction unmatched. CDR3 loop: CASSPRPSGGWSDTQYF. For the CDR3, the DNA is TGTGCCAGCAGCCCCCGGCCGAGCGGGGGGTGGTCGGATACGCAGTATTTT.

The chain combines TRBV4-1 with TRBJ1-2; the D gene is possibly TRBD1 (6 bases). Trimming pared 3 bases from V and 13 bases from J, leaving 24 bases between. The germline V gene has CDR1 MGHRA and CDR2 YSYEKL. The CDR3 runs 15 residues. The CDR3 nucleotides are TGCGCCAGCAGCCACCCCCCGGGACATGGGGACGGCCCCACCTTC. Its protein product is CASSHPPGHGDGPTF.

This chain links TRBV19 with TRBJ1-1, with TRBD1 as a possible D gene (6 bases). Germline loops: CDR1 LNHDA, CDR2 SQIVND (reference sequence). CDR3 length: 12 residues. V shed 7 bases and J shed 4 bases, with 10 bases lying between them. For the CDR3, the DNA is TGTGCCAGTAAAACGACAGGCACTGAAGCTTTCTTT. This translates into CASKTTGTEAFF. Based on the CDR3 plus reference TRBV19 and TRBJ1-1, the full variable domain is DGGITQSPKYLFRKEGQNVTLSCEQNLNHDAMYWYRQDPGQGLRLIYYSQIVNDFQKGDIAEGYSVSREKKESFPLTVTSAQKNPTAFYLCASKTTGTEAFFGQGTRLTVV.

The chain couples TRBV27 to TRBJ2-7; maybe TRBD2 (5 bases). V was clipped by 8 bases and J by 3 bases, with 17 bases between them. CDR3 length equals 14 residues. CDR1 and CDR2 from the germline V gene are MNHEY and SMNVEV (reference sequence). The DNA of the CDR3 is TGTGCCAGCCGCGGCGCCGGACTTATCTACGAGCAGTACTTC. Protein: CASRGAGLIYEQYF.

The V gene is TRBV7-2, the J gene TRBJ2-1; D ambiguous. Per the germline V gene, CDR1 is SGHTA and CDR2 is FQGNSA. Trimming left V 5 bases short and J 4 bases short, with 6 bases between. This CDR3 has 12 residues. The CDR3 loop reads CASSQQYNEQFF. DNA of the CDR3: TGTGCCAGCAGCCAACAGTACAATGAGCAGTTCTTC.

Details on this clone: Other nucleotide sequences from this sample produce the same CDR3. V and J are TRBV3-1 (or the pseudogene TRBV3-2) and TRBJ1-2, with D hard to call. CDR1 and CDR2 (germline): LGHDT, YNNKEL (reference sequence). Deletions cut 1 base from V and 2 bases from J, with 5 bases between. The CDR3 length is 13 residues. CDR3 in DNA: TGTGCCAGCAGCCAAGGGCGGAACTATGGCTACACCTTC. This encodes CASSQGRNYGYTF.

The rearrangement joins TRBV24-1 to TRBJ2-7, with D possibly being TRBD2 (6 bases). Per germline, CDR1 KGHDR and CDR2 SFDVKD. V was cut by 10 bases and J by 5 bases, with 8 bases left in between. This CDR3 has 10 amino acids. The CDR3 nucleotides read TGTGCCACGGACTACAACGAGCAGTACTTC. This codes for CATDYNEQYF.